These T cell receptor beta chains were read from a single sample in a study of blood T cells in healthy people across ages. A single record per CDR3 protein comes from TCRdb applying MiXCR to the 5' RACE reads. Of under 2 million distinct CDR3 sequences in the sample, approximately 32% were seen once. The sequencing sample was made of blood. The receptors originated from a woman aged 25 to 39 in good health. Each CDR3 is given with its conserved first and last residue. A D gene is named only where the DNA matches it firmly. Clone size is not always given. Where it is, it says once, few, many or a class for expanded clones.

clone_size,v_call,d_call,j_call,cdr3_aa,cdr3_nt
many,TRBV20-1,TRBD2,TRBJ2-3,CSARLAGVADTQYF,TGCAGTGCGCGTCTAGCGGGAGTAGCAGATACGCAGTATTTT
-,TRBV28,-,TRBJ2-7,CASSRTWSYEQYF,TGTGCCAGCAGTAGGACGTGGAGTTACGAGCAGTACTTC
-,TRBV27,-,TRBJ1-2,CASSSDKDYGYTF,TGTGCCAGCAGTTCTGACAAGGACTATGGCTACACCTTC
-,TRBV5-4,TRBD2,TRBJ2-3,CASSQGLAGGRDTQYF,TGTGCCAGCAGCCAGGGACTAGCGGGAGGCCGAGATACGCAGTATTTT
-,TRBV11-2,TRBD2,TRBJ2-1,CASSPIGLAGNEQFF,TGTGCCAGCAGCCCCATTGGACTAGCGGGGAATGAGCAGTTCTTC
few,TRBV29-1,-,TRBJ1-1,CSGLGGWEAFF,TGCAGCGGTCTAGGGGGGTGGGAAGCTTTCTTT
-,TRBV20-1,TRBD2,TRBJ2-3,CSAGPLERGDTQYF,TGCAGTGCTGGCCCCCTCGAGCGGGGAGATACGCAGTATTTT
few,TRBV5-1,TRBD2,TRBJ2-3,CASSSLTSEYPTDTQYF,TGCGCCAGCAGCTCTCTGACTAGCGAGTACCCCACAGATACGCAGTATTTT
few,TRBV3-1,-,TRBJ2-7,CASSPRKGAEQYF,TGTGCCAGCAGCCCCCGAAAAGGGGCCGAGCAGTACTTC
few,TRBV24-1,TRBD2,TRBJ2-2,CATSDSRTSGRNTGELFF,TGTGCCACCAGTGACTCCAGGACTAGCGGGAGAAACACCGGGGAGCTGTTTTTT
few,TRBV21-1,-,TRBJ1-2,CATDFRGGYTF,TGTGCCACCGACTTCAGGGGCGGCTACACCTTC
-,TRBV2,-,TRBJ1-4,CASSEAVTKNEKLFF,TGTGCCAGCAGTGAAGCAGTTACAAAAAATGAAAAACTGTTTTTT
few,TRBV20-1,TRBD1,TRBJ1-1,CSASQQGTGNTEAFF,TGCAGTGCGTCCCAACAGGGGACAGGGAACACTGAAGCTTTCTTT
few,TRBV20-1,-,TRBJ1-1,CSASPGPSGDAEAFF,TGCAGTGCTAGCCCCGGGCCTTCGGGGGACGCTGAAGCTTTCTTT
few,TRBV5-1,-,TRBJ2-1,CASSSVTSSYNEQFF,TGCGCCAGCAGCTCCGTGACAAGCTCCTACAATGAGCAGTTCTTC
few,TRBV18,TRBD1,TRBJ2-7,CASSPRRTGTEQYF,TGTGCCAGCTCACCTCGGCGGACAGGGACCGAGCAGTACTTC
-,TRBV20-1,-,TRBJ2-7,CSGGDGTYEQYF,TGCAGTGGAGGGGACGGAACCTACGAGCAGTACTTC
-,TRBV20-1,-,TRBJ1-2,CSATTGCGYTF,TGCAGTGCTACTACAGGGTGTGGCTACACCTTC